This is a list of T cell receptor beta chains from one sample in a study of graft-versus-host responses after intestinal transplantation. TCRdb keeps only in-frame clones here, not all; method: immunoSEQ multiplex PCR. The sample lists approximately 21,000 clones, 56% occurring once. Sequencing was performed on alloreactive CD4+ T cells from a mixed lymphocyte reaction culture, taken before intestinal transplant. The receptors shown here come from a human patient who received an intestinal transplant. Both conserved end residues are part of each CDR3. Each record gives: V gene, D gene, clone size, J gene, CDR3 DNA, CDR3 protein. D genes are given only for firm matches. Clone sizes are given selectively: once, few, many, or a class where the clone is expanded.

v_gene: TRBV6-5
d_gene: .
abundance: .
j_gene: TRBJ1-2
CDR3nt: TGTGCCAGCAGTTACTCCTCCTCAGGGCTGAACTACACCTTC
CDR3aa: CASSYSSSGLNYTF

v_gene: TRBV15
d_gene: TRBD1
abundance: .
j_gene: TRBJ2-1
CDR3nt: TGTGCCACCAGCAGAGTGACAGGGGGGCCCTACAATGAGCAGTTCTTC
CDR3aa: CATSRVTGGPYNEQFF

v_gene: TRBV7-9
d_gene: .
abundance: .
j_gene: TRBJ1-1
CDR3nt: TGTGCCGGTACCGTACTGACAGATGAAGCTTTCTTT
CDR3aa: CAGTVLTDEAFF

v_gene: TRBV28
d_gene: .
abundance: few
j_gene: TRBJ1-3
CDR3nt: TGTGCCAGCAGTTTAGTGTCACATGGAAACACCATATATTTT
CDR3aa: CASSLVSHGNTIYF

v_gene: TRBV19
d_gene: TRBD1
abundance: .
j_gene: TRBJ1-1
CDR3nt: TGTGCCAGTAGTACGAGACAGGGATGGACTGAAGCTTTCTTT
CDR3aa: CASSTRQGWTEAFF

v_gene: TRBV4-1
d_gene: TRBD2
abundance: .
j_gene: TRBJ2-1
CDR3nt: TGCGCCAGCAGCCAAGCGGGACTAGGGGGCAATGAGCAGTTCTTC
CDR3aa: CASSQAGLGGNEQFF

v_gene: TRBV7-9
d_gene: TRBD1
abundance: .
j_gene: TRBJ2-7
CDR3nt: TGTGCCAGCAGTTATACAGGGGCCGAGCAGTACTTC
CDR3aa: CASSYTGAEQYF

v_gene: TRBV5-1
d_gene: .
abundance: .
j_gene: TRBJ2-2
CDR3nt: TGCGCCAGCAGCTTGGCTATCGGTCCGAACACCGGGGAGCTGTTTTTT
CDR3aa: CASSLAIGPNTGELFF

v_gene: TRBV28
d_gene: TRBD1
abundance: .
j_gene: TRBJ1-5
CDR3nt: TGTGCCAGCAGGGTGACCGGGACAGGATTGACCCAGCATTTT
CDR3aa: CASRVTGTGLTQHF

v_gene: TRBV6-5
d_gene: .
abundance: .
j_gene: TRBJ1-3
CDR3nt: TGTGCCAGCAGTTGGGGGGGCCCCGAGGGTGGAAACACCATATATTTT
CDR3aa: CASSWGGPEGGNTIYF

v_gene: TRBV5-6
d_gene: TRBD2
abundance: once
j_gene: TRBJ2-1
CDR3nt: TGTGCCGGGAGGGGACTAGCGGGAGACCACTACAATGAGCAGTTCTTC
CDR3aa: CAGRGLAGDHYNEQFF

v_gene: TRBV4-3
d_gene: .
abundance: few
j_gene: TRBJ2-2
CDR3nt: TGCGCCAGCAGCCAAGACCCAGGCCCACCTTTCACCGGGGAGCTGTTTTTT
CDR3aa: CASSQDPGPPFTGELFF

v_gene: TRBV18
d_gene: .
abundance: few
j_gene: TRBJ1-2
CDR3nt: TGTGCCAGCTCACCATGGACAGAGGGTACTGGGTATGGCTACACCTTC
CDR3aa: CASSPWTEGTGYGYTF

v_gene: TRBV18
d_gene: TRBD1
abundance: .
j_gene: TRBJ1-2
CDR3nt: TGTGCCAGCTCACCACCTGGGGACAGGGGAGTCGGCTACACCTTC
CDR3aa: CASSPPGDRGVGYTF

v_gene: TRBV20-1
d_gene: .
abundance: .
j_gene: TRBJ1-1
CDR3nt: TGCAGTGCTAGCGTCCCTGAAGCTTTCTTT
CDR3aa: CSASVPEAFF

v_gene: TRBV7-8
d_gene: TRBD2
abundance: .
j_gene: TRBJ2-7
CDR3nt: TGTGCCAGCAGCCAGCGGGAGGGCCTCTACGAGCAGTACTTC
CDR3aa: CASSQREGLYEQYF

v_gene: TRBV6-5
d_gene: .
abundance: .
j_gene: TRBJ2-7
CDR3nt: TGTGCCAGCAGTTACTCAGCGAAGGAGCAGTACTTC
CDR3aa: CASSYSAKEQYF

v_gene: TRBV18
d_gene: TRBD1
abundance: few
j_gene: TRBJ2-7
CDR3nt: TGTGCCAGCTCACCACCCGGGACAGTGCCTGCCTACGAGCAGTACTTC
CDR3aa: CASSPPGTVPAYEQYF

v_gene: TRBV30
d_gene: .
abundance: few
j_gene: TRBJ2-3
CDR3nt: TGTGCCTGGAGCGGGGGAGGCGATACGCAGTATTTT
CDR3aa: CAWSGGGDTQYF

v_gene: TRBV29-1
d_gene: .
abundance: .
j_gene: TRBJ1-1
CDR3nt: TGCAGCGTTGGGCAGGGCGCTCCCTTCGAAGCTTTCTTT
CDR3aa: CSVGQGAPFEAFF

v_gene: TRBV7-2
d_gene: .
abundance: .
j_gene: TRBJ1-5
CDR3nt: TGTGCCAGCAGCTCCGACGGAGCCCAGCATTTT
CDR3aa: CASSSDGAQHF

v_gene: TRBV7-6
d_gene: TRBD1
abundance: few
j_gene: TRBJ1-2
CDR3nt: TGTGCCAGCAGCCCGGGACAGAACTATGGCTACACCTTC
CDR3aa: CASSPGQNYGYTF

v_gene: TRBV9
d_gene: .
abundance: .
j_gene: TRBJ1-3
CDR3nt: TGTGCCAGCAGCGTGCAGGGGTTTGGAAACACCATATATTTT
CDR3aa: CASSVQGFGNTIYF

v_gene: TRBV29-1
d_gene: .
abundance: .
j_gene: TRBJ2-7
CDR3nt: TGCAGCGTTGTAGTCCGGGGAACCTACGAGCAGTACTTC
CDR3aa: CSVVVRGTYEQYF

v_gene: TRBV5-8
d_gene: TRBD2
abundance: .
j_gene: TRBJ2-2
CDR3nt: TGTGCCAGCAGCTTGGTCGGGACTAGCGGGAGTTGGGGCACCGGGGAGCTGTTTTTT
CDR3aa: CASSLVGTSGSWGTGELFF

v_gene: TRBV6-1
d_gene: .
abundance: .
j_gene: TRBJ2-7
CDR3nt: TGTGCCAGCAGTGTAGTCTACGAGCAGTACTTC
CDR3aa: CASSVVYEQYF